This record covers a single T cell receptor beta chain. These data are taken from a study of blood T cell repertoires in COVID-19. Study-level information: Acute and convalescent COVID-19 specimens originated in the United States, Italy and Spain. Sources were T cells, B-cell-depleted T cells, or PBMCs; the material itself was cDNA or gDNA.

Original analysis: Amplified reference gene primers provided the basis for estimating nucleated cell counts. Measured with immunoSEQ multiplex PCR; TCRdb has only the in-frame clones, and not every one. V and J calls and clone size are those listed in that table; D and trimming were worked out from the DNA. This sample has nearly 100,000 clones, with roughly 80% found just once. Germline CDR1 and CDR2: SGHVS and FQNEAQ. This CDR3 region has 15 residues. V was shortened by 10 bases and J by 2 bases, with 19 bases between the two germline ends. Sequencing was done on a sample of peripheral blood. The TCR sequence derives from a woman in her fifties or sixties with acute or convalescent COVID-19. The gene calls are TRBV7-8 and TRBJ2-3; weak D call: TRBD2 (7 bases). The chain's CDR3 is CATTRGGGVTDTQYF. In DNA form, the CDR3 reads TGTGCCACAACGCGGGGCGGGGGCGTCACAGATACGCAGTATTTT.